This T cell receptor beta chain is drawn from a study of spatial heterogeneity in lung cancer. TCRdb re-called the 5' RACE reads through MiXCR, storing one row per CDR3 protein. The sample includes fewer than 11,000 distinct CDR3 sequences, roughly 12% of them seen just once. As to time point: sample taken at primary tumor resection. Unmatched junction bases numbered 11, after V lost 5 bases and J lost 6 bases. Germline V gives CDR1 SGHTA, CDR2 FQGNSA. CDR3 size: 16 residues. Whole-study findings and limits: Mutation tallies in tumors tracked expanded intratumoral alpha and beta TCR counts.

This clonotype was seen only once. The antigen remains undetermined. With the library built for alpha chains, this beta chain is off target and its frequency is not meaningful. The sequences come from lung tumor tissue, collected at surgery. The receptor was isolated from a male donor with early-stage non-small cell lung cancer. The chain links TRBV7-2 to TRBJ1-5; 9 bases are shared with TRBD1. In nucleotides, the CDR3 is TGTGCCAGCAGCCGTGGAGGGACAGGGAATTTTCAGCCCCAGCATTTT. Its protein is CASSRGGTGNFQPQHF.